A single sample is the source of the 11 T cell receptor beta chains below, sequenced in a study of cytomegalovirus exposure and HLA in healthy donors. Researchers ran the PCR with 60 Vbeta and 13 Jbeta primers. Clones were sequenced by immunoSEQ multiplex PCR, and TCRdb holds only the in-frame ones, with some missing. The sample has under 200,000 clones, roughly 73% seen once; the top ten hold less than 2%. Input material: PBMCs. Receptors originate from a woman in her 30s in good health and CMV-seronegative.

The chain joins TRBV4-2 to TRBJ2-5; 10 bases agree with TRBD1. The CDR3 consists of 17 residues. The ends lost 0 bases at V and 2 bases at J; junction bases unmatched: 6. Per germline, CDR1 LGHNA and CDR2 YNFKEQ. CDR3 protein: CASSQDNWTGGQETQYF. Here the CDR3 DNA reads TGTGCCAGCAGCCAAGATAATTGGACAGGGGGTCAAGAGACCCAGTACTTC.

The chain links TRBV25-1 to TRBJ1-1, with 8 bases that match TRBD1. Losses at the gene ends were 2 bases for V and 5 bases for J; bases not matched to a gene: 1. Germline CDR1 MGHDK, CDR2 SYGVNS. The CDR3 is made up of 13 amino acids. The DNA of the CDR3 is TGTGCCAGCAGTGAAACAGGGGGGACTGAAGCTTTCTTT. It encodes CASSETGGTEAFF.

The chain combines TRBV4-2 with TRBJ2-1; 12 positions agree with TRBD2. Germline loops: CDR1 LGHNA, CDR2 YNFKEQ. This CDR3 has 17 amino acids. Losses at the gene ends were 1 base for V and 7 bases for J; bases not matched to a gene: 8. In DNA, the CDR3 is TGTGCCAGCAGCCAAGTCGCTAGCGGGAGGGCCGGGAATGAGCAGTTCTTC. Protein sequence: CASSQVASGRAGNEQFF.

This chain joins TRBV7-2 and TRBJ2-1; no clear D. V was clipped by 1 base and J by 11 bases, with 18 bases between them. The germline V gene encodes CDR1 SGHTA and CDR2 FQGNSA. The CDR3 is 15 residues long. CDR3 sequence: CASSLDPTTTMKQFF. For the CDR3, the DNA is TGTGCCAGCAGCTTAGATCCCACTACTACAATGAAGCAGTTCTTC.

As regards this clone: Other nucleotide sequences in the sample specify the same CDR3. This rearrangement joins TRBV5-4 to TRBJ1-2; D unresolved. V lost 0 bases, J lost 4 bases, and 7 bases lay in between. The CDR3 runs to 13 residues. Germline values: CDR1 SGHNT, CDR2 YYREEE (reference sequence). CDR3 residues: CASSLDSSYGYTF. CDR3 sequence (DNA): TGTGCCAGCAGCTTGGACAGCTCCTATGGCTACACCTTC.

The V and J genes are TRBV6-5 and TRBJ1-1; D is ambiguous. Germline V CDR1 and CDR2: MNHEY, SVGAGI. The CDR3 has 15 residues. The V end lost 6 bases, the J end lost 0 bases, and 14 bases lay between the germline ends. CDR3 bases: TGTGCCAGCAGCCTCGGCGGTGGCCTGAACACTGAAGCTTTCTTT. Translation: CASSLGGGLNTEAFF.

This rearrangement joins TRBV9 to TRBJ1-2; 8 nucleotides match TRBD1. Per germline, CDR1 SGDLS and CDR2 YYNGEE. With 4 bases clipped from V and 4 bases from J, the junction kept 15 bases outside the gene matches. The CDR3 spans 17 residues. CDR3 loop: CASSPRTGWGRGYGYTF. CDR3 bases: TGTGCCAGCAGCCCTAGGACAGGGTGGGGGAGAGGCTATGGCTACACCTTC. Full variable domain (rest looked up from reference TRBV9 and TRBJ1-2): DSGVTQTPKHLITATGQRVTLRCSPRSGDLSVYWYQQSLDQGLQFLIQYYNGEERAKGNILERFSAQQFPDLHSELNLSSLELGDSALYFCASSPRTGWGRGYGYTFGSGTRLTVV.

This chain uses TRBV15 with TRBJ1-5; perhaps TRBD1 as D (5 bases). V was cut by 3 bases and J by 1 base, with 7 bases left in between. The CDR3 runs 14 residues. Germline V CDR1 and CDR2: LNHNV, YYDKDF (reference sequence). The CDR3 here is CATSSGGSNQPQHF. The CDR3 region has the DNA TGTGCCACCAGCAGCGGGGGGAGCAATCAGCCCCAGCATTTT.

The table lists this clone with a few counts. V and J are TRBV4-1 and TRBJ1-1; D is ambiguous. The CDR3 contains 21 residues. Trimming took 0 bases from V and 3 from J, leaving 29 bases between them. Per the germline V gene, CDR1 is MGHRA and CDR2 is YSYEKL. The CDR3 reads CASSQDLGFGRDFSKDTEAFF. The CDR3 DNA reads as TGCGCCAGCAGCCAAGATCTCGGCTTCGGAAGAGACTTCTCAAAGGACACTGAAGCTTTCTTT.

The chain employs TRBV5-1 and TRBJ2-7, with D unresolved. Germline CDR1 SGHRS, CDR2 YFSETQ. Trimming removed 4 bases at V and 0 bases at J, with 11 bases between. This CDR3 has 14 residues. CDR3 amino acids: CASSPKTSSYEQYF. The CDR3 region has the DNA TGCGCCAGCAGCCCAAAGACAAGCTCCTACGAGCAGTACTTC.

The chain uses TRBV7-9 and TRBJ2-7; 8 nucleotides align to TRBD2. Trimming removed 3 bases from V and 2 bases from J; junction bases left unmatched: 9. This CDR3 region has 16 residues. Germline V CDR1 and CDR2: SEHNR, FQNEAQ (reference sequence). The CDR3 region is CASSFGGGPLPYEQYF. In nucleotides, the CDR3 is TGTGCCAGCAGCTTCGGCGGGGGGCCCCTTCCCTACGAGCAGTACTTC.